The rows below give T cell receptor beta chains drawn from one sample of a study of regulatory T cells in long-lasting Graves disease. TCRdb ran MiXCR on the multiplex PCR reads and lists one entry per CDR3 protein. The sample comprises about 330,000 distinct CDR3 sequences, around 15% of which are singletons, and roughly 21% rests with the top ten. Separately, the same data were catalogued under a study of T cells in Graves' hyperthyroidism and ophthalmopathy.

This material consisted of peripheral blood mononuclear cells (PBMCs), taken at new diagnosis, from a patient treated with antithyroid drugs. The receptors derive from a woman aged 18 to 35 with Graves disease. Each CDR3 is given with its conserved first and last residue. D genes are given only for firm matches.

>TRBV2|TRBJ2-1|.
CASRVAGDFYNEQFF
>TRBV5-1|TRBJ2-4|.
CASSLGLAKNIQYF
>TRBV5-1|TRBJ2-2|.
CASSLSSPTGELFF
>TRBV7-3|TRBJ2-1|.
CASSSPAGREQFF
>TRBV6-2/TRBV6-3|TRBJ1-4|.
CASSYGGLSNEKLFF
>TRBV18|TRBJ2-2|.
CASSRGGGGTGERFF
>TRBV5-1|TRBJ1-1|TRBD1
CASSQNPGQGVTEAFF
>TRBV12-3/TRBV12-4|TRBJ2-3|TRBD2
CASSEAGGSTQYF
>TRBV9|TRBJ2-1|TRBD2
CASSERGLATEQFF
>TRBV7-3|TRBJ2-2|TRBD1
CASSVTGAAGELFF
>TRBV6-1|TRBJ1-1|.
CASRAIIGLTEAFF
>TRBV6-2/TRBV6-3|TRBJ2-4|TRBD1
CASSYAFAGTGLSLLRAKNIQYF
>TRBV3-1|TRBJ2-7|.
CASSQGPGWGLYEQYF
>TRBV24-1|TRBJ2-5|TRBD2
CATSGHGPAGDGGETQYF
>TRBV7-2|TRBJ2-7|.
CASSLGPALSYEQYF
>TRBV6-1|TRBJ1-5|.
CASSDDENQPQHF
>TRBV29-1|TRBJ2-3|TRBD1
CSGDSSSTDTQYF
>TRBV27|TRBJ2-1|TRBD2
CASSLTLAGVNEQFF
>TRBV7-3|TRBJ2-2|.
CARPDSANTGELFF
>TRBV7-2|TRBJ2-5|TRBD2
CASSSGLAGRETQYF
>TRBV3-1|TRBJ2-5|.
CASSRPTETQYF
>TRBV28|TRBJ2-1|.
CASEQHNEQFF